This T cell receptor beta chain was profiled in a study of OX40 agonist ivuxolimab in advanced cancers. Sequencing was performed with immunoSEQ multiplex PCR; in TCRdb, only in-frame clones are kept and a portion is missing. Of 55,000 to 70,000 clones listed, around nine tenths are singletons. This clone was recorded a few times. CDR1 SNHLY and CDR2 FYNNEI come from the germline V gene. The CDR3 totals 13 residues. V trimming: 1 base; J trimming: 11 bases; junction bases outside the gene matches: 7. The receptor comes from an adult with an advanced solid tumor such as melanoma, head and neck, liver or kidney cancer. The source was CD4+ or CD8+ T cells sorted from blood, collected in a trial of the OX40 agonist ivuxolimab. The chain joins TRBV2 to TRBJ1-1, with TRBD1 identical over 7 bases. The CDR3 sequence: CASSEGGQIGAFF. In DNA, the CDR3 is TGTGCCAGCAGTGAAGGGGGACAGATCGGGGCTTTCTTT.